This T cell receptor (beta chain) was retrieved from a study of OX40 agonist ivuxolimab in advanced cancers. Study background: The dose-escalation group included hepatocellular carcinoma, melanoma, renal cell carcinoma and head and neck cancer. Regarding the study as a whole: Some patients who did not respond also had low normalized T-cell clonal expansion.

V lost 5 bases to trimming and J lost 1 base, with 3 bases between them. In germline, CDR1 is SNHLY, CDR2 FYNNEI. This CDR3 has 12 residues. Worth noting for this clone: What it binds is unknown.

This table comes from immunoSEQ multiplex PCR, and its TCRdb copy is limited to in-frame clones, with some not included. Of under 90,000 clones detected, 65% to 90% appear once; the ten largest clones hold roughly 1.4%. The sequence was collected from an adult with an advanced solid tumor such as melanoma, head and neck, liver or kidney cancer. Source: CD4+ or CD8+ T cells sorted from blood, taken in a trial of the OX40 agonist ivuxolimab. The rearrangement joins TRBV2 to TRBJ1-5; D uncertain. For the CDR3, the DNA is TGTGCCAGCAGTCCAAGCAATCAGCCCCAGCATTTT. It codes for CASSPSNQPQHF.